This entry lists 17 T cell receptor beta chains sequenced from one sample in a study of T-cell memory formation after mild COVID-19. TCRdb itself ran the 5' RACE reads through MiXCR, one entry per CDR3 protein. The sample lists roughly 170,000 distinct CDR3 sequences; about 18% were seen once. Sequenced input: PBMCs or a T cell subset sorted from them (not recorded which). All receptors come from a man younger than 35 who had mild COVID-19 (a few samples of this study predate the infection). Cell type and time point are not known.

V gene TRBV20-1 combines with J gene TRBJ1-2; no clear D gene. CDR3 size: 13 residues. Deletions cut 5 bases from V and 2 bases from J, with 12 bases between. Germline V CDR1 and CDR2: DFQATT, SNEGSKA (reference sequence). This chain's CDR3 is CSAPGGGNYGYTF. CDR3 sequence (DNA): TGCAGTGCTCCCGGCGGAGGGAACTATGGCTACACCTTC.

This clonotype turned up a few times. The chain couples TRBV6-5 to TRBJ2-1, with D tentatively TRBD2 (5 bases). CDR1 and CDR2 (germline): MNHEY, SVGAGI. The CDR3 extends over 14 amino acids. V was clipped by 5 bases and J by 9 bases, with 17 bases between them. CDR3 sequence: CASSRTDSKGEQFF. The DNA for the CDR3 is TGTGCCAGCAGTCGGACGGACTCCAAGGGTGAGCAGTTCTTC.

To note about this clonotype: Its ends do not fully match the called genes, so a read error is possible. This sequence joins TRBV4-3 and TRBJ1-6; D is uncertain. This CDR3 has 19 residues. The germline gives CDR1 LGHNA, CDR2 YSLEER. CDR3 coding DNA: TGCGCCAGCAGCCAAGATACCGCCTCCGGTGGGTCCTTTAATTCACCCCTCCACTTT. Its translation: CASSQDTASGGSFNSPLHF.

This clonotype was seen a handful of times. The rearrangement joins TRBV7-2 to TRBJ2-7; D uncertain. CDR3 size: 15 residues. The V end was cut by 4 bases, the J end by 0 bases, with 13 bases between. Germline V CDR1 and CDR2: SGHTA, FQGNSA. As DNA, the CDR3 is TGTGCCAGCAGCTATGGGCCACCGAGCTCCTACGAGCAGTACTTC. This gives the protein CASSYGPPSSYEQYF.

This clonotype appeared many times. The chain employs TRBV4-1 and TRBJ1-6; no reliable D call. V shed 3 bases and J shed 12 bases, with 6 bases lying between them. CDR1 and CDR2 from the germline V gene are MGHRA and YSYEKL. The CDR3 contains 11 residues. The CDR3 DNA follows: TGCGCCAGCAGCCAGCTAGGACCCCTCCACTTT. Translation gives CASSQLGPLHF.

Only a few counts were recorded for this clonotype. The chain couples TRBV5-1 to TRBJ2-2; D is ambiguous. Trimming took 0 bases from V and 8 from J, leaving 11 bases between them. CDR3 length equals 14 residues. Per germline, CDR1 SGHRS and CDR2 YFSETQ. CDR3 region: CASSLGPTPGELFF. CDR3 nucleotide sequence: TGCGCCAGCAGCTTGGGTCCCACCCCGGGGGAGCTGTTTTTT.

This clonotype appeared a few times. The chain has TRBV9 and TRBJ2-7, with a tentative D call TRBD2 (5 bases). Deletions cut 0 bases from V and 3 bases from J, with 13 bases between. Germline V CDR1 and CDR2: SGDLS, YYNGEE. There are 15 residues in the CDR3. This CDR3 reads CASSVGFGGFYEQYF. CDR3 nucleotide sequence: TGTGCCAGCAGCGTAGGATTCGGCGGGTTCTACGAGCAGTACTTC.

This clonotype came up a few times. CDR3 amino acids: CASSLQGASGTYGYTF. The DNA for the CDR3 is TGTGCCAGCAGCCTACAGGGGGCAAGTGGTACCTATGGCTACACCTTC. The chain links TRBV12-3 or TRBV12-4 to TRBJ1-2; 9 bases agree with TRBD1. The CDR3 is 16 amino acids. With V trimmed by 6 bases and J by 4 bases, 12 bases remained unmatched.

This clonotype was observed a few times. The gene calls are TRBV20-1 and TRBJ1-5; TRBD1 might be the D (6 bases). Per the germline V gene, CDR1 is DFQATT and CDR2 is SNEGSKA (reference sequence). The CDR3 runs to 14 residues. The CDR3, as DNA: TGCAGCGCATTAGGGGGGGATAGCAATCAGCCCCAGCATTTT. Encoded protein: CSALGGDSNQPQHF.

This rearrangement joins TRBV20-1 to TRBJ2-7, with D perhaps TRBD1 or TRBD2 (5 bases each). V was cut by 0 bases and J by 7 bases, with 13 bases left in between. Germline V gives CDR1 DFQATT, CDR2 SNEGSKA (reference sequence). The CDR3 extends over 13 amino acids. The CDR3 spells CSARDRGTLEQYF. The CDR3 DNA reads as TGCAGTGCTAGAGATAGAGGGACCTTGGAGCAGTACTTC.

This clonotype was picked up a small number of times. V and J are TRBV7-2 and TRBJ2-3; perhaps TRBD1 as D (6 bases). CDR1 is SGHTA and CDR2 is FQGNSA in the germline V gene. Between the trimmed V and J ends, which lost 5 bases and 4 bases, there was a span of 10 bases. This CDR3 spans 13 amino acids. In DNA, the CDR3 is TGTGCCAGCAGCCCGGGACATGCAGATACGCAGTATTTT. This sequence encodes CASSPGHADTQYF.

The V call is TRBV7-2, the J call TRBJ2-5; tentatively, D is TRBD1 (6 bases). The CDR3 length is 15 residues. V lost 4 bases to trimming and J lost 7 bases, with 19 bases between them. The V gene's germline CDR1 is SGHTA and CDR2 FQGNSA. The CDR3 region is CASSSGGRVRGTQYF. The CDR3 bases are TGTGCCAGCAGCTCTGGGGGCAGAGTTCGGGGGACCCAGTACTTC.

This clonotype turned up a few times. This chain connects TRBV9 to TRBJ1-2; no reliable D call. Deletions cut 0 bases from V and 4 bases from J, with 4 bases between. The CDR3 has 12 residues. The germline gives CDR1 SGDLS, CDR2 YYNGEE. The CDR3 nucleotides are TGTGCCAGCAGCGTAGGTGTCTATGGCTACACCTTC. The encoded protein is CASSVGVYGYTF. The complete variable domain, with remaining parts taken from reference TRBV9 and TRBJ1-2, reads DSGVTQTPKHLITATGQRVTLRCSPRSGDLSVYWYQQSLDQGLQFLIQYYNGEERAKGNILERFSAQQFPDLHSELNLSSLELGDSALYFCASSVGVYGYTFGSGTRLTVV.

This chain connects TRBV19 to TRBJ2-2, with no clear D. The CDR3 covers 15 residues. The germline CDR1 and CDR2 sequences are LNHDA and SQIVND (reference sequence). The V end lost 3 bases, the J end lost 0 bases, and 8 bases lay between the germline ends. CDR3 residues: CASSIGRPNTGELFF. The CDR3 DNA reads as TGTGCCAGTAGTATTGGCCGGCCGAACACCGGGGAGCTGTTTTTT.

The chain is built from TRBV6-5 and TRBJ1-2, with D maybe TRBD1 (6 bases). This CDR3 spans 14 amino acids. V lost 6 bases and J 6 bases, leaving 17 bases between the germline ends. Germline lookup yields CDR1 MNHEY and CDR2 SVGAGI. CDR3 loop: CASSSPTGYNGYTF. The CDR3 region has the DNA TGTGCCAGCAGCAGCCCCACAGGGTATAATGGCTACACCTTC.

This clonotype was counted ten times or more. The CDR3 spells CASSRGYLEANYGYTF. CDR3 nucleotides: TGTGCCAGCAGTCGGGGCTATCTCGAAGCTAACTATGGCTACACCTTC. V gene TRBV7-2 combines with J gene TRBJ1-2, with D maybe TRBD1 (5 bases). This CDR3 region has 16 residues. V lost 6 bases to trimming and J lost 0 bases, with 17 bases between them. Germline-derived CDR1 and CDR2 are SGHTA and FQGNSA.

The sample holds a few counts of this clonotype. The CDR3 protein is CAISVTGGSGNTIYF. CDR3 bases: TGTGCCATCAGTGTTACAGGGGGCTCTGGAAACACCATATATTTT. V usage is TRBV10-3 and J usage is TRBJ1-3; TRBD1 aligns across 8 bases. The germline CDR1 and CDR2 sequences are ENHRY and SYGVKD. Trimming took 4 bases from V and 0 from J; bases not matched to a gene: 2. CDR3 length equals 15 residues.